This T cell receptor (beta chain) was sequenced during a study of cytomegalovirus exposure and HLA in healthy donors. Use of 60 Vbeta and 13 Jbeta primers characterized the PCR. Profiled with immunoSEQ multiplex PCR; TCRdb holds only in-frame clones, not every one. There are about 73,000 clones in the sample; around 82% occur only once, and approximately 1% lies in the top ten. The study's findings and limits: TCR beta sequences reportedly predicted the HLA-A and HLA-B alleles of most subjects accurately. TCR beta V segments were, for the most part, productive about 87% or about 30% of the time in an earlier analysis.

The CDR3 runs 15 residues. Germline CDR1 reads MNHNY; CDR2 reads SVGAGI (reference sequence). V was shortened by 2 bases and J by 2 bases, with 9 bases between the two germline ends. This clone has only one observation. Its antigen is still unknown. Sequenced: PBMCs. This rearrangement joins TRBV6-6 to TRBJ2-2; D is uncertain. This TCR derives from a male donor in good health and CMV-seronegative. The CDR3 nucleotides are TGTGCCAGCAGTTACGTCCGGTCCAACACCGGGGAGCTGTTTTTT. This sequence encodes CASSYVRSNTGELFF.